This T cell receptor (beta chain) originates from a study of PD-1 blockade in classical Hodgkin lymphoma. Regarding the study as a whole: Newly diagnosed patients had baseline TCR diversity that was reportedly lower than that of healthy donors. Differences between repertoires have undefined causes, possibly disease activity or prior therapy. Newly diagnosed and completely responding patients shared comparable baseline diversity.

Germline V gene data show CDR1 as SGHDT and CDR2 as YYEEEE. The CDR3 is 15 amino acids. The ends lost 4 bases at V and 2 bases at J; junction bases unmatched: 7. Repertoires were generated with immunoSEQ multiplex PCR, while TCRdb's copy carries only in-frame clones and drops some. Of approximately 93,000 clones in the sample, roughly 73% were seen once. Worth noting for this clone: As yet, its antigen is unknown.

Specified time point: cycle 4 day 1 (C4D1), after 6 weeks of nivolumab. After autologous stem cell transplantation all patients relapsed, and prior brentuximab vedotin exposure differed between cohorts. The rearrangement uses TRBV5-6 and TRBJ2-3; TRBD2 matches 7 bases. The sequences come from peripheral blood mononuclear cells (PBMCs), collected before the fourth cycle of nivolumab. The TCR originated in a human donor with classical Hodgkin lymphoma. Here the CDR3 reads CASSLGTIYTDTQYF. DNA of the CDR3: TGTGCCAGCAGCCTTGGGACTATCTACACAGATACGCAGTATTTT.